This TCR beta chain is from a study of T cells in Graves' hyperthyroidism and ophthalmopathy. General study points: Progression to ophthalmopathy was predicted a median of roughly seven months early. Ophthalmopathy and stable hyperthyroidism were separated by a 13 V-J model.

This clonotype was observed a handful of times. Its antigen remains unidentified. RNA transcripts gave rise to amplified TCR beta CDR3 regions. HTBI primers drove first-round RT-PCR of the TCR CDR3. Each CDR3 protein is one row after TCRdb ran MiXCR on the multiplex PCR reads. The table has approximately 590,000 distinct CDR3 sequences, roughly 50% seen once; the top ten hold 8.2%. The V gene lost 3 bases and the J gene lost 3 bases, with 9 bases spanning the gap. The CDR3 totals 13 residues. The TCR sequence derives from a woman between 18 and 29 years old with Graves' hyperthyroidism. What was sequenced was peripheral blood or thyroid tissue (not recorded which). The chain uses TRBV12-3 or TRBV12-4 and TRBJ2-7; possible D gene TRBD2, 5 bases. The CDR3, as DNA: TGTGCCAGCAGTTTTCAAGGAGGCTACGAGCAGTACTTC. This codes for CASSFQGGYEQYF.